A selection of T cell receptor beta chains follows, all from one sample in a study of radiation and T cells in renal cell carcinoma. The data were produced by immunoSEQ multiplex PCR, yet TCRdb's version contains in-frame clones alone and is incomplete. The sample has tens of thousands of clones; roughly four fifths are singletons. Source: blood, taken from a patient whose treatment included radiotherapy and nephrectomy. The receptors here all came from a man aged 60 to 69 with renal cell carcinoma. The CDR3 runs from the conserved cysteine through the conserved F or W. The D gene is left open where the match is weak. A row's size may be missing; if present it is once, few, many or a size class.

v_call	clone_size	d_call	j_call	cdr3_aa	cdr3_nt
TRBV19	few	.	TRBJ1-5	CASSIEQGNQPQHF	TGTGCCAGTAGTATAGAACAGGGAAATCAGCCCCAGCATTTT
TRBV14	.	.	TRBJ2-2	CASSQRGVGELFF	TGTGCCAGCAGTCAAAGGGGGGTCGGGGAGCTGTTTTTT
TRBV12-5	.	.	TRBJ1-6	CASALGSYNSPLHF	TGTGCTAGTGCCCTGGGCTCCTATAATTCACCCCTCCACTTT
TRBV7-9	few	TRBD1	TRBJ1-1	CASSATGFTEAFF	TGTGCCAGCAGCGCGACAGGGTTCACTGAAGCTTTCTTT
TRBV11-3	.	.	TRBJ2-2	CASSFAGGTGELFF	TGTGCCAGCAGCTTTGCCGGGGGCACCGGGGAGCTGTTTTTT
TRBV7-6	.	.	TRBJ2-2	CASSLALSGELFF	TGTGCCAGCAGCTTAGCGCTGAGCGGGGAGCTGTTTTTT
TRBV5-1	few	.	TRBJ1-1	CASSSGDMNTEAFF	TGCGCCAGCAGCTCAGGGGATATGAACACTGAAGCTTTCTTT
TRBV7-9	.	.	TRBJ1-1	CASSSHRTPNTEAFF	TGTGCCAGCAGCTCGCACAGGACTCCGAACACTGAAGCTTTCTTT
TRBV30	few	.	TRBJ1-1	CAWEGLLNTEAFF	TGTGCCTGGGAGGGACTCCTGAACACTGAAGCTTTCTTT
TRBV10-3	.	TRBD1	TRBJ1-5	CAISQPGQGASNQPQHF	TGTGCCATCAGCCAACCGGGACAGGGGGCAAGCAATCAGCCCCAGCATTTT
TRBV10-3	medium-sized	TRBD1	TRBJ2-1	CAISDALDRDEQFF	TGTGCCATCAGTGACGCACTGGACAGGGATGAGCAGTTCTTC
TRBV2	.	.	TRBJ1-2	CASMNSPGNYGYTF	TGTGCCAGCATGAATTCGCCGGGGAACTATGGCTACACCTTC
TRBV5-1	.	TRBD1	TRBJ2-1	CASSARDRGSDEQFF	TGCGCCAGCAGCGCCCGGGACAGGGGGTCTGACGAGCAGTTCTTC
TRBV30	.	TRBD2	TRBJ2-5	CAWSVGTSGETQYF	TGTGCCTGGAGTGTCGGGACTAGCGGAGAGACCCAGTACTTC
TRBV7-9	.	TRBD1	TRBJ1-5	CASSFGQGNQPQHF	TGTGCCAGCAGCTTCGGACAGGGAAATCAGCCCCAGCATTTT
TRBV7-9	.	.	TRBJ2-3	CASSLAGSTDTQYF	TGTGCCAGCAGCTTAGCGGGTAGCACAGATACGCAGTATTTT
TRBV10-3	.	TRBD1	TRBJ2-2	CAISESGTGPSGELFF	TGTGCCATCAGTGAGAGTGGGACAGGCCCGTCCGGGGAGCTGTTTTTT
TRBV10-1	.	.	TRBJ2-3	CASSGAGTDTQYF	TGCGCCAGTTCCGGCGCCGGCACAGATACGCAGTATTTT
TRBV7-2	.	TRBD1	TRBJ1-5	CASRRTGNQPQHF	TGTGCCAGCCGCCGGACAGGGAATCAGCCCCAGCATTTT
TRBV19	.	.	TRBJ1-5	CASSIEGNEFSNQPQHF	TGTGCCAGTAGTATAGAGGGGAACGAGTTTAGCAATCAGCCCCAGCATTTT
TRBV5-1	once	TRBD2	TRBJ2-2	CASSLELAGAPGAGELFF	TGCGCCAGCAGCTTGGAACTAGCGGGAGCCCCCGGGGCCGGGGAGCTGTTTTTT
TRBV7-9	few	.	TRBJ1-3	CASSLEGVSGNTIYF	TGTGCCAGCAGCTTAGAGGGGGTGTCTGGAAACACCATATATTTT
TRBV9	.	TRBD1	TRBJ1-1	CASSAGTESMNTEAFF	TGTGCCAGCAGCGCCGGGACAGAAAGTATGAACACTGAAGCTTTCTTT
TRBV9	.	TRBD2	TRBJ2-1	CASSVGLAGGAEQFF	TGTGCCAGCAGCGTCGGACTAGCGGGGGGGGCTGAGCAGTTCTTC
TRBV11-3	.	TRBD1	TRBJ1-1	CASSIPGQGYEEGPEAFF	TGTGCCAGCAGCATTCCGGGACAGGGGTATGAAGAGGGCCCTGAAGCTTTCTTT
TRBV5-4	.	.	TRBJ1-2	CASSLDGDRRYGYTF	TGTGCCAGCAGCTTGGATGGGGACCGCCGCTATGGCTACACCTTC
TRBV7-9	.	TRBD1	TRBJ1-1	CASSSSDRGANTEAFF	TGTGCCAGCAGTTCGTCGGACAGGGGTGCGAACACTGAAGCTTTCTTT
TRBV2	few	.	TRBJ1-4	CASRETSNEKLFF	TGTGCCAGCCGAGAGACTTCAAATGAAAAACTGTTTTTT
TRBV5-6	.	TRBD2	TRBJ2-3	CASSFIAGPGTDTQYF	TGTGCCAGCAGCTTCATAGCGGGTCCCGGCACAGATACGCAGTATTTT
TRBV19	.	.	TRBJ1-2	CASSIERTALTNYGYTF	TGTGCCAGTAGTATAGAAAGGACAGCCTTGACTAACTATGGCTACACCTTC
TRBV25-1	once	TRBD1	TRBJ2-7	CASSESGTGDYEQYF	TGTGCCAGCAGTGAGTCCGGGACAGGCGACTACGAGCAGTACTTC
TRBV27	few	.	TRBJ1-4	CASSLYNGPPNEKLFF	TGTGCCAGCAGTTTATATAACGGGCCACCCAATGAAAAACTGTTTTTT
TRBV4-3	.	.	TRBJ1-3	CASSQDRPGLEGTIYF	TGCGCCAGCAGCCAAGATCGGCCCGGTCTGGAGGGCACCATATATTTT
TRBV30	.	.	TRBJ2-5	CAWSARTILETQYF	TGTGCCTGGAGTGCCCGGACCATTTTAGAGACCCAGTACTTC
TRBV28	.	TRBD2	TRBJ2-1	CASIPGLAGGGQFF	TGTGCCAGCATTCCGGGACTAGCGGGAGGCGGGCAGTTCTTC
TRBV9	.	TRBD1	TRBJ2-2	CASSAPGGYTGELFF	TGTGCCAGCAGCGCCCCAGGGGGCTACACCGGGGAGCTGTTTTTT
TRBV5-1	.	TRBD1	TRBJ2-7	CASSWAGGVYEQYF	TGCGCCAGCAGCTGGGCAGGGGGCGTCTACGAGCAGTACTTC